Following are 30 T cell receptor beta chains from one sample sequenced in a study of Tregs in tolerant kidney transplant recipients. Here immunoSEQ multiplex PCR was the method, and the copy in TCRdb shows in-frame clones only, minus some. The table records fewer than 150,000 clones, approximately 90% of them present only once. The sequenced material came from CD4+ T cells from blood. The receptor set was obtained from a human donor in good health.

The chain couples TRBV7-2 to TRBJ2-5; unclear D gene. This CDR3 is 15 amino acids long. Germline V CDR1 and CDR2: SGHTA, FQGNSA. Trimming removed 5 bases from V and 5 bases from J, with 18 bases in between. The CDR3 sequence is CASSPRSVGIETQYF. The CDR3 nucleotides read TGTGCCAGCAGCCCCCGGAGCGTGGGTATCGAGACCCAGTACTTC. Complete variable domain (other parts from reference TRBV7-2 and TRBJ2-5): GAGVSQSPSNKVTEKGKDVELRCDPISGHTALYWYRQSLGQGLEFLIYFQGNSAPDKSGLPSDRFSAERTGGSVSTLTIQRTQQEDSAVYLCASSPRSVGIETQYFGPGTRLLVL.

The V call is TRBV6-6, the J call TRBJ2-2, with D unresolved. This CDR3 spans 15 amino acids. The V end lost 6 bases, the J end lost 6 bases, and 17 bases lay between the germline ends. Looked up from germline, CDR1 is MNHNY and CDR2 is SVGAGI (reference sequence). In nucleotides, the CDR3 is TGTGCCAGCAGGACTGTAGGTGAAAGAGCCGGGGAGCTGTTTTTT. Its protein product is CASRTVGERAGELFF.

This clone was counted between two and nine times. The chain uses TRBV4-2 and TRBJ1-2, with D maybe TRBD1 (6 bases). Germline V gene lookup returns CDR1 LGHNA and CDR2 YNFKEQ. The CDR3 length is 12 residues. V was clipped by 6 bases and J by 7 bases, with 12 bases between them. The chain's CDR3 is CASRWGASGYTF. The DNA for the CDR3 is TGTGCCAGCAGGTGGGGGGCAAGTGGCTACACCTTC.

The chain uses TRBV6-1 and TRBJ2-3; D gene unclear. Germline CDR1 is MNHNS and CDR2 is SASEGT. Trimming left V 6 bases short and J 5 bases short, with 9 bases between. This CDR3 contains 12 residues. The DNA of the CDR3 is TGTGCCAGCAGCCTAATCCGAGATACGCAGTATTTT. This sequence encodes CASSLIRDTQYF.

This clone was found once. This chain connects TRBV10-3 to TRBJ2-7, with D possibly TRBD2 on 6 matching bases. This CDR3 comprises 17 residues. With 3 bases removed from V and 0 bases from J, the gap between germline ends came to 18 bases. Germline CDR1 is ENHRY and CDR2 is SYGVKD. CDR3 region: CAISDPGASGSSYEQYF. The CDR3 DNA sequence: TGTGCCATCAGTGACCCCGGGGCCTCCGGGAGCTCCTACGAGCAGTACTTC.

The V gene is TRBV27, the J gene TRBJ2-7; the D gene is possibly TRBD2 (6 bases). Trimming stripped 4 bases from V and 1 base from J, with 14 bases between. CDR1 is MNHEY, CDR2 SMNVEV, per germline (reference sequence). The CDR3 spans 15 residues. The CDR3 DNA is TGTGCCAGCAGTTCGCTGGGGGGTCGGTCCTACGAGCAGTACTTC. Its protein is CASSSLGGRSYEQYF.

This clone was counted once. The chain's CDR3 is CSARGIFEAFF. In DNA form, the CDR3 reads TGCAGTGCTAGAGGGATCTTTGAAGCTTTCTTT. This rearrangement joins TRBV20-1 to TRBJ1-1; D gene uncertain. Trimming cost V 1 base and J 7 bases, with 7 bases left between them. The germline V gene has CDR1 DFQATT and CDR2 SNEGSKA (reference sequence). The CDR3 is 11 residues long.

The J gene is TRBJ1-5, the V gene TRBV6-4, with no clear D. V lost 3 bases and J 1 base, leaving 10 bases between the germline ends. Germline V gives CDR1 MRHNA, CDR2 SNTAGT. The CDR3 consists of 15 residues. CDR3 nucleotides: TGTGCCAGCAGTGAAGTAGCGGCAAGCAATCAGCCCCAGCATTTT. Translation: CASSEVAASNQPQHF.

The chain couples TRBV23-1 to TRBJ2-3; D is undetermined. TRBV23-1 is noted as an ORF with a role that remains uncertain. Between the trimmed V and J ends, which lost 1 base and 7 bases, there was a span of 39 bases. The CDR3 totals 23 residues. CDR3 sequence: CASSQWRTATFRQNAPPINTQYF. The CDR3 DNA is TGCGCCAGCAGTCAATGGCGGACCGCCACTTTCCGACAAAACGCCCCACCGATAAATACGCAGTATTTT.

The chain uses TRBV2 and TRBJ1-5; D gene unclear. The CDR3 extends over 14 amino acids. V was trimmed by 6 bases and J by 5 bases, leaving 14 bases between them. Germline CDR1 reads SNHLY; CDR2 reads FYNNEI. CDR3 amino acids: CASSSAFGDQPQHF. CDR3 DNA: TGTGCCAGCAGCTCGGCCTTTGGAGATCAGCCCCAGCATTTT.

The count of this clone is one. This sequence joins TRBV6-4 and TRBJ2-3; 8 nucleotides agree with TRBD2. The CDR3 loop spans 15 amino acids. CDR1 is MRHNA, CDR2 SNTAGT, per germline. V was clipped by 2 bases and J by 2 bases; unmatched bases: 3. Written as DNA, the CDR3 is TGTGCCAGCAGTGACGGAGCGGGGGACACAGATACGCAGTATTTT. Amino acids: CASSDGAGDTDTQYF.

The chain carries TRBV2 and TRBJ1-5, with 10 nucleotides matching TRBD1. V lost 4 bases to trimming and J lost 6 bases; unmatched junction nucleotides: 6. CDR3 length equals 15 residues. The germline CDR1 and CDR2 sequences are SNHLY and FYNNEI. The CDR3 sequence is CASSVGQGSSQPQHF. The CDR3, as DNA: TGTGCCAGCAGTGTGGGACAGGGGTCTAGTCAGCCCCAGCATTTT.

For the CDR3, the DNA is TGTGCCAGCAGCTTAAGTCGTTTCGGACGACCGAATGAGCAGTTCTTC. Its translation is CASSLSRFGRPNEQFF. The rearrangement joins TRBV5-8 to TRBJ2-1; D remains ambiguous. The CDR3 loop spans 16 amino acids. Trimming pared 2 bases from V and 7 bases from J, leaving 19 bases between. Germline values: CDR1 SGHTS, CDR2 YDEGEE.

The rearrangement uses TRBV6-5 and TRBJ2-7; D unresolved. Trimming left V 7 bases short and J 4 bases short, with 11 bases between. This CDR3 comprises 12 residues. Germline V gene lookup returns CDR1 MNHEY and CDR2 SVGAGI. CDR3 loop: CASTNGRYEQYF. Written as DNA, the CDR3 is TGTGCCAGCACCAACGGGCGATACGAGCAGTACTTC.

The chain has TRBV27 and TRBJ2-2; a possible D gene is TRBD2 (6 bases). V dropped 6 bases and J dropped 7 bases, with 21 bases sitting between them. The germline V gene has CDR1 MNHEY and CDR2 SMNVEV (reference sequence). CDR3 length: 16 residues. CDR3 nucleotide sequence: TGTGCCAGCAGCCGCAATCCGGGGGTGCGGGGCGGGGAGCTGTTTTTT. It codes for CASSRNPGVRGGELFF.

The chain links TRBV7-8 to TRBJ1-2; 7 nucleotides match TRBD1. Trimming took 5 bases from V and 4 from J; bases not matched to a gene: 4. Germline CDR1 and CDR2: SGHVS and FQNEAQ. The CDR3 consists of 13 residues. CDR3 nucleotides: TGTGCCAGCAGCCAAGGGGGCCCCTATGGCTACACCTTC. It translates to CASSQGGPYGYTF.

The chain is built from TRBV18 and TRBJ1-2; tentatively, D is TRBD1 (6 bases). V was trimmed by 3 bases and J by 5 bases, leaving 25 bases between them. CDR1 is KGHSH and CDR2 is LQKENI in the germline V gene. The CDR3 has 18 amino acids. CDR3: CASSPRGRGHLGGYGYTF. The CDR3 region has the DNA TGTGCCAGCTCACCCCGGGGCAGGGGTCACCTCGGAGGGTATGGCTACACCTTC.

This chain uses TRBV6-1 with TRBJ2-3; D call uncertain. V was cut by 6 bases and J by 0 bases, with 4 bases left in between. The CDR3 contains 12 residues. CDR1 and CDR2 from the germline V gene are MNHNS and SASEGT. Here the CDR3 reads CASRISTDTQYF. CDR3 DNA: TGTGCCAGCAGGATTAGCACAGATACGCAGTATTTT.

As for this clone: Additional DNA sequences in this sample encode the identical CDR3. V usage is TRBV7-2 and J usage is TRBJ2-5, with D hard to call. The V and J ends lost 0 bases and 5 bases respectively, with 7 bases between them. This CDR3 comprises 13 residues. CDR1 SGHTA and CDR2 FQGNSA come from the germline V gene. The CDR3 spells CASSLAGSETQYF. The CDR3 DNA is TGTGCCAGCAGCTTAGCGGGTAGTGAGACCCAGTACTTC.

CDR3 protein: CASSPQRNYGYTF. The CDR3 DNA reads TGTGCCAGTAGTCCCCAGAGGAACTATGGCTACACCTTC. This chain links TRBV19 with TRBJ1-2; D ambiguous. Trimming took off 5 bases at V and 2 bases at J, with 9 bases between the two ends. Germline V gives CDR1 LNHDA, CDR2 SQIVND (reference sequence). The length of the CDR3 is 13 residues.

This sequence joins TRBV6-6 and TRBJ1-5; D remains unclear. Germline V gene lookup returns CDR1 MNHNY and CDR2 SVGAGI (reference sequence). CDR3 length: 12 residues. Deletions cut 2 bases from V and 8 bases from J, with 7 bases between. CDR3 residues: CASSYILEPQHF. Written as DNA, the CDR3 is TGTGCCAGCAGTTACATCTTAGAGCCCCAGCATTTT.

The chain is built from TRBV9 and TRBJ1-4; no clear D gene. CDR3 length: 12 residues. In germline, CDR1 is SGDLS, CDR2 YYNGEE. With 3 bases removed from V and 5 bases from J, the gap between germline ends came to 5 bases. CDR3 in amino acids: CASSAGNEKLFF. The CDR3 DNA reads TGTGCCAGCAGCGCGGGGAATGAAAAACTGTTTTTT.

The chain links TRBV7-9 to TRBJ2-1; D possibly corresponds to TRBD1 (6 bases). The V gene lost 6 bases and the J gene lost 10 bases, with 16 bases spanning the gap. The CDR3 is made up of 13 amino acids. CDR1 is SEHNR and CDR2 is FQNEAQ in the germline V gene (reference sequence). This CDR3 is CASSLLPGTEQFF. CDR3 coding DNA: TGTGCCAGCAGTTTATTGCCCGGGACAGAGCAGTTCTTC. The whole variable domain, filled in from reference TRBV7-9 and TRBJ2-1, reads DTGVSQNPRHKITKRGQNVTFRCDPISEHNRLYWYRQTLGQGPEFLTYFQNEAQLEKSRLLSDRFSAERPKGSFSTLEIQRTEQGDSAMYLCASSLLPGTEQFFGPGTRLTVL.

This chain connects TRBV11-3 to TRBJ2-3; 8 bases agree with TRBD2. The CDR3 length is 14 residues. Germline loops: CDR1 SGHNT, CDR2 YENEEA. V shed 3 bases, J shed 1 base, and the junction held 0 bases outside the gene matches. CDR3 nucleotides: TGTGCCAGCAGCTTGCGGGGGGGCACAGATACGCAGTATTTT. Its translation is CASSLRGGTDTQYF. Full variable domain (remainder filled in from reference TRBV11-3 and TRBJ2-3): EAGVVQSPRYKIIEKKQPVAFWCNPISGHNTLYWYLQNLGQGPELLIRYENEEAVDDSQLPKDRFSAERLKGVDSTLKIQPAELGDSAVYLCASSLRGGTDTQYFGPGTRLTVL.

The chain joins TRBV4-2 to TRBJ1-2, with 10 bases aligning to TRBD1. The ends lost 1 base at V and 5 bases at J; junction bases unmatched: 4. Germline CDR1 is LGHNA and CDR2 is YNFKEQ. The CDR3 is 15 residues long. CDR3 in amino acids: CASSQGQGARYGYTF. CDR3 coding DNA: TGTGCCAGCAGCCAAGGACAGGGGGCAAGGTATGGCTACACCTTC.

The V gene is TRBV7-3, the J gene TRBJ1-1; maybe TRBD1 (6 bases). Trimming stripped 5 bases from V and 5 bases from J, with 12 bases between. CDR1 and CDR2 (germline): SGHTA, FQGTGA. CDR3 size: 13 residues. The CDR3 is CASSRTELTEAFF. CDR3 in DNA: TGTGCCAGCAGCCGGACAGAGCTGACTGAAGCTTTCTTT.

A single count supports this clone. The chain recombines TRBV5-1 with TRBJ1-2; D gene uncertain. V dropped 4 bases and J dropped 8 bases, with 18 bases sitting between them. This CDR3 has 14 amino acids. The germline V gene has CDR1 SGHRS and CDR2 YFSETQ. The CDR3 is CASSRGRDNGGYTF. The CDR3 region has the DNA TGCGCCAGCAGCCGCGGCCGGGATAACGGGGGCTACACCTTC.

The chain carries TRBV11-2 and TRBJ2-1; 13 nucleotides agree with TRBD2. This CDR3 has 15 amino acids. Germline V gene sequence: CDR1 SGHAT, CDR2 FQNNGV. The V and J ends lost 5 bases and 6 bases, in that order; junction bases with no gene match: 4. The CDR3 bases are TGTGCCAGCAGCGCCCGACTAGCGGGGGGCAATGAGCAGTTCTTC. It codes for CASSARLAGGNEQFF.

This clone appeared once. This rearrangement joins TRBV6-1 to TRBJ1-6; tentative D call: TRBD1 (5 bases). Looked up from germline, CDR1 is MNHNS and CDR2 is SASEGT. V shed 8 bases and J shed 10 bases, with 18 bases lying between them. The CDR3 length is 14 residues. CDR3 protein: CASGSGRVQSPLHF. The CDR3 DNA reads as TGTGCCAGCGGGTCCGGCAGGGTACAATCACCCCTCCACTTT.

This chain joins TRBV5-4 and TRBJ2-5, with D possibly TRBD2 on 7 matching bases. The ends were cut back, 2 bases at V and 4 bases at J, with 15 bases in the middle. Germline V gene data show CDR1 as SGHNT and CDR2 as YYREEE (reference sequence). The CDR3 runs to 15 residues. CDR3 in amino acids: CASSLGGGKRETQYF. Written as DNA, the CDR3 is TGTGCCAGCAGCTTAGGGGGGGGTAAGAGAGAGACCCAGTACTTC.